Sequencing of this T cell receptor (beta chain) was carried out in a study of T cell responses to AZD1222 COVID-19 vaccine. Trimming removed 4 bases at V and 3 bases at J, with 15 bases between. CDR3 length equals 16 residues. The germline CDR1 and CDR2 sequences are KGHSH and LQKENI. Libraries were prepared by immunoSEQ multiplex PCR; TCRdb keeps only in-frame clonotypes and omits some of them. The table records under 150,000 clones, approximately 90% of them present only once. The receptor was isolated from an adult who received the AZD1222 COVID-19 vaccine. The material sequenced was peripheral blood, taken 28 days after the second AZD1222 dose. This sequence joins TRBV18 and TRBJ1-4; tentative D call: TRBD1 (6 bases). The CDR3 loop is CASSRSEQGSNEKLFF. CDR3 DNA: TGTGCCAGCTCACGATCTGAACAGGGTTCTAATGAAAAACTGTTTTTT.